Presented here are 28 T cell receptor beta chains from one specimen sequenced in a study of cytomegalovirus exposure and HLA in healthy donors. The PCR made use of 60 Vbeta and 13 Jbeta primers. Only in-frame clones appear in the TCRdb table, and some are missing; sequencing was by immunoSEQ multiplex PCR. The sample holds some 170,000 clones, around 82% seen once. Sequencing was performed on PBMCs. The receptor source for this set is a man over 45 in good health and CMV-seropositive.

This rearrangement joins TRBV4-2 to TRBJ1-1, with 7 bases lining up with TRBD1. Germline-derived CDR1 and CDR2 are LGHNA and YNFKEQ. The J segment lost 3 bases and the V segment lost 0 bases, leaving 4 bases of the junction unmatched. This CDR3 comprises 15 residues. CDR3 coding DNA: TGTGCCAGCAGCCAAGATCCGCAGGGGGACACTGAAGCTTTCTTT. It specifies CASSQDPQGDTEAFF.

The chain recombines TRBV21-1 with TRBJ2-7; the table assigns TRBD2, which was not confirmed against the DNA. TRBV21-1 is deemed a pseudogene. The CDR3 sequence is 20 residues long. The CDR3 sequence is CASSERGTSGGPGEDYEQYF. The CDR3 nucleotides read TGTGCCAGCAGTGAAAGGGGGACTAGCGGGGGGCCAGGTGAGGACTACGAGCAGTACTTC.

The CDR3: CASSLLKWRESKFKRKETQYF. CDR3 sequence (DNA): TGTGCCAGCAGTTTATTGAAGTGGCGGGAGTCCAAATTCAAACGGAAAGAGACCCAGTACTTC. The chain combines TRBV28 with TRBJ2-5, with 7 bases identical to TRBD2. Losses at the gene ends were 1 base for V and 3 bases for J; bases not matched to a gene: 23. The CDR3 runs to 21 residues. CDR1 and CDR2 from the germline V gene are MDHEN and SYDVKM.

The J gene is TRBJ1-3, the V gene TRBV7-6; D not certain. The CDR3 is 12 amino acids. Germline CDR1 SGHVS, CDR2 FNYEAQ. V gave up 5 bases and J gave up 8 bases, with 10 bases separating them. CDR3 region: CASSRERDTIYF. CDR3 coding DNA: TGTGCCAGCAGCCGAGAGCGCGACACCATATATTTT.

CDR3 amino acids: CSVRDSSNQPQHF. CDR3 DNA: TGCAGCGTTAGGGACAGTAGCAATCAGCCCCAGCATTTT. This sequence joins TRBV29-1 and TRBJ1-5, with TRBD1 identical over 7 bases. The junction had 1 base not matched to a gene; V was cut back by 5 bases and J by 0 bases. This CDR3 contains 13 residues. Germline lookup yields CDR1 SQVTM and CDR2 ANQGSEA.

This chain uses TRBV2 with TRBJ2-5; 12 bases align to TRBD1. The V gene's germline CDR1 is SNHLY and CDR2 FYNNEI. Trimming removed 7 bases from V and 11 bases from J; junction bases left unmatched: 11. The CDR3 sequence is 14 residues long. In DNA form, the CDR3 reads TGTGCCAGCACCCCCGGGACAGGGGGCTATGAGCAGTACTTC. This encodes CASTPGTGGYEQYF.

CDR3 amino acids: CARHGNYGYTF. CDR3 DNA sequence: TGTGCTCGGCACGGGAACTATGGCTACACCTTC. The chain has TRBV30 and TRBJ1-2; the D is unclear. The germline V gene has CDR1 GTSNPN and CDR2 SVGIG (reference sequence). This CDR3 has 11 amino acids.

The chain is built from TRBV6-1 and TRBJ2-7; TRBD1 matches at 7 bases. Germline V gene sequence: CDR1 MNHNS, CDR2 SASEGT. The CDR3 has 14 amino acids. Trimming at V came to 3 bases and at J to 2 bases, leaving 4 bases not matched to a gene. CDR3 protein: CASSEDTGAYEQYF. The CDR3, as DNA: TGTGCCAGCAGTGAGGATACAGGGGCCTACGAGCAGTACTTC.

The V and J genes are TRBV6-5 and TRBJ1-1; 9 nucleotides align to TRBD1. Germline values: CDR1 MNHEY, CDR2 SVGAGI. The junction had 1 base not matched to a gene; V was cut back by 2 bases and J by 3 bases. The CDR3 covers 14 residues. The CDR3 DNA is TGTGCCAGCAGTTACGGGACAGGGCACACTGAAGCTTTCTTT. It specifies CASSYGTGHTEAFF.

The CDR3: CAISEQPPLGAQAYEQYF. The DNA of the CDR3 is TGTGCCATCAGTGAACAACCACCCCTAGGGGCGCAGGCCTACGAGCAGTACTTC. The chain joins TRBV10-3 to TRBJ2-7; tentatively, D is TRBD1 (5 bases). The CDR3 is made up of 18 amino acids. Germline values: CDR1 ENHRY, CDR2 SYGVKD. The V end lost 3 bases, the J end lost 2 bases, and 23 bases lay between the germline ends.

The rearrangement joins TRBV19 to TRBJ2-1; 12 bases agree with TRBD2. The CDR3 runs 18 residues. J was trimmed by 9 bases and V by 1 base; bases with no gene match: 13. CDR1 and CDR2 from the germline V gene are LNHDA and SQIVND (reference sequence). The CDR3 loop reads CASSIVPSGGGSSGEQFF. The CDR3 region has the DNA TGTGCCAGTAGTATAGTTCCTAGCGGGGGGGGAAGTTCTGGTGAGCAGTTCTTC.

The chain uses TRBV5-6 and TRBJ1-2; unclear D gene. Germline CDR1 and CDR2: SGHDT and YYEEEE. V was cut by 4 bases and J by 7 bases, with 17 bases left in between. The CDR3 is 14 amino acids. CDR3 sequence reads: CASSTLQNLGGYTF. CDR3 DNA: TGTGCCAGCAGCACGCTACAGAATTTGGGTGGCTACACCTTC.

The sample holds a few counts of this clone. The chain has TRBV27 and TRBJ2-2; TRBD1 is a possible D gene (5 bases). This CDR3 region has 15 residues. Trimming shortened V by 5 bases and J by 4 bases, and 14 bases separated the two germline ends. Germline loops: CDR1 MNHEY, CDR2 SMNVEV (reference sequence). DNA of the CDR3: TGTGCCAGCAGTCCTGGGGCGTACCTCACCGGGGAGCTGTTTTTT. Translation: CASSPGAYLTGELFF.

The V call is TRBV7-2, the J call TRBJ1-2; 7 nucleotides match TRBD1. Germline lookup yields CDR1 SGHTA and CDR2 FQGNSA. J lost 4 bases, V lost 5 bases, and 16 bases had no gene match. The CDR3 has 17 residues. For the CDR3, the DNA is TGTGCCAGCAGCCTACAGTTGGGCGGAGGGGGCCTCTATGGCTACACCTTC. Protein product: CASSLQLGGGGLYGYTF.

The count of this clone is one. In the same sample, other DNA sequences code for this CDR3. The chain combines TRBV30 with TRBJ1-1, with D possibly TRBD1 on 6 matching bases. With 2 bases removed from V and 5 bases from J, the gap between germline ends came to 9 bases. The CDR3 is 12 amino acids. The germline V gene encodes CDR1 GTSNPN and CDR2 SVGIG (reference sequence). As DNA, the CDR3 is TGTGCCTGGAGTCGCCAGGGGACTGAAGCTTTCTTT. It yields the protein CAWSRQGTEAFF.

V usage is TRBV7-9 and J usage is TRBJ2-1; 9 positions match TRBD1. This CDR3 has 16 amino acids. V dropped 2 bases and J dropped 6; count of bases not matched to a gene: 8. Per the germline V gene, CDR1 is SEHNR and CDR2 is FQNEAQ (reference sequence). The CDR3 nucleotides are TGTGCCAGCAGCTTACCCGGACAGGGGAAGGGCAATGAGCAGTTCTTC. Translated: CASSLPGQGKGNEQFF. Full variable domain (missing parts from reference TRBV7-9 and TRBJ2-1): DTGVSQNPRHKITKRGQNVTFRCDPISEHNRLYWYRQTLGQGPEFLTYFQNEAQLEKSRLLSDRFSAERPKGSFSTLEIQRTEQGDSAMYLCASSLPGQGKGNEQFFGPGTRLTVL.

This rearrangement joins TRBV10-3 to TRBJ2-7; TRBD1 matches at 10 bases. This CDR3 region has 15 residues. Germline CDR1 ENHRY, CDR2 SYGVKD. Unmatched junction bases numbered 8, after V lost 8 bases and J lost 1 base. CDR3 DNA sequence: TGTGCCATCCAGCAGGGACAGGGGAATTCCTACGAGCAGTACTTC. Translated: CAIQQGQGNSYEQYF.

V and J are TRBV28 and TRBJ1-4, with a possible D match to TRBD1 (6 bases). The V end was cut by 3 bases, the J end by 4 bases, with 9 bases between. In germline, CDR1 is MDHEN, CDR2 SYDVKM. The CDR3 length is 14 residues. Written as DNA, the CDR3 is TGTGCCAGCAGTTTTCAGGGGTGTAATGAAAAACTGTTTTTT. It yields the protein CASSFQGCNEKLFF.

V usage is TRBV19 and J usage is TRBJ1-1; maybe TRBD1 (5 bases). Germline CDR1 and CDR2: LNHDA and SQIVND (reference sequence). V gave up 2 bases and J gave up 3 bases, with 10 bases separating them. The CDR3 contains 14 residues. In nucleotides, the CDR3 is TGTGCCAGTAGTATAACCGGGGGGTACACTGAAGCTTTCTTT. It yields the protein CASSITGGYTEAFF.

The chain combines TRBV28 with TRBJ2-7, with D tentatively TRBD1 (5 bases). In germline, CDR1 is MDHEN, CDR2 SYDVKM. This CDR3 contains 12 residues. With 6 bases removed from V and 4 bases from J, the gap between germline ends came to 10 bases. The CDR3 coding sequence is TGTGCCAGCAGCGACAGTGCATACGAGCAGTACTTC. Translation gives CASSDSAYEQYF. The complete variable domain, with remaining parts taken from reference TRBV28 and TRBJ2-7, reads DVKVTQSSRYLVKRTGEKVFLECVQDMDHENMFWYRQDPGLGLRLIYFSYDVKMKEKGDIPEGYSVSREKKERFSLILESASTNQTSMYLCASSDSAYEQYFGPGTRLTVT.

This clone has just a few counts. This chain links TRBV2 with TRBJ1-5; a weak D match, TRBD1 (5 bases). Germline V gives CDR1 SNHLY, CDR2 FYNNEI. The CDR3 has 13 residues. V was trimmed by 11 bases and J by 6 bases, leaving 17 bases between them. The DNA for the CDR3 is TGTGCCTCAACTCCCGGGGGGGGTCAGCCCCAGCATTTT. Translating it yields CASTPGGGQPQHF.

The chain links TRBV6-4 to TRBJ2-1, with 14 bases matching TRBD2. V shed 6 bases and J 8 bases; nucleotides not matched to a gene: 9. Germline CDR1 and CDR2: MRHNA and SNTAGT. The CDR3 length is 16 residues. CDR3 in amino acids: CASRETSGGAADEQFF. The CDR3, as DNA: TGTGCCAGCAGAGAGACTAGCGGGGGGGCGGCAGATGAGCAGTTCTTC.

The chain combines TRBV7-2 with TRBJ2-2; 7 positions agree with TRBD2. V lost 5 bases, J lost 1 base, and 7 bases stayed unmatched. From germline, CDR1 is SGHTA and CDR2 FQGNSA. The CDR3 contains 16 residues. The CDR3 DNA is TGTGCCAGCAGCCCCCCCCTAGCGGTGAACACCGGGGAGCTGTTTTTT. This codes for CASSPPLAVNTGELFF.

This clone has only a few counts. CDR3 sequence (DNA): TGTGCCTGGAGCCCAATAGGGGACAATGAGCAGTTCTTC. It translates to CAWSPIGDNEQFF. The rearrangement links TRBV30 to TRBJ2-1; D possibly corresponds to TRBD1 (5 bases). CDR3 length equals 13 residues. Trimming pared 3 bases from V and 5 bases from J, leaving 11 bases between. Germline V gives CDR1 GTSNPN, CDR2 SVGIG (reference sequence).

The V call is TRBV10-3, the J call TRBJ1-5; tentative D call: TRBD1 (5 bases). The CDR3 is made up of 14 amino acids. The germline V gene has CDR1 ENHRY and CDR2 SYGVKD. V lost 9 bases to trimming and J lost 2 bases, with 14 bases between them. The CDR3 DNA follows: TGTGCCATACGTCAGGGCGGAGGCAATCAGCCCCAGCATTTT. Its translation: CAIRQGGGNQPQHF.

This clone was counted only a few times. The chain's CDR3 is CARKTGTGISPLHF. CDR3 DNA sequence: TGTGCCAGGAAGACCGGGACAGGGATTTCACCCCTCCACTTT. The genes are TRBV6-5 and TRBJ1-6; 9 bases align to TRBD1. The CDR3 runs to 14 residues. Germline V gene sequence: CDR1 MNHEY, CDR2 SVGAGI. After removal of 9 bases from V and 9 bases from J, the junction contained 9 bases not matched to a gene.

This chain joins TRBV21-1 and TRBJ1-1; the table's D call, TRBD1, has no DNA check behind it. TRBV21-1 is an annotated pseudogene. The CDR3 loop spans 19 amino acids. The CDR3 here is CASSKARTWTGRMNTEAFF. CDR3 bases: TGTGCCAGCAGCAAAGCCCGGACCTGGACAGGGCGCATGAACACTGAAGCTTTCTTT.

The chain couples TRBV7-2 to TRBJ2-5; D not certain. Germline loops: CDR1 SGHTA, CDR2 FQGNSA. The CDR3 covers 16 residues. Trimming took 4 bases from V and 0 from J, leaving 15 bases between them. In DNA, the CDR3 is TGTGCCAGCAGCTCATCCCTGACTGGTTACCAAGAGACCCAGTACTTC. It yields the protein CASSSSLTGYQETQYF. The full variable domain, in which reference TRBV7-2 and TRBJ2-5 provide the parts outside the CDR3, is GAGVSQSPSNKVTEKGKDVELRCDPISGHTALYWYRQSLGQGLEFLIYFQGNSAPDKSGLPSDRFSAERTGGSVSTLTIQRTQQEDSAVYLCASSSSLTGYQETQYFGPGTRLLVL.